These 6 T cell receptor beta chains share one sample of origin, sequenced in a study of CD8+ T cells in alopecia areata. Treatment of the sample: oral pan-JAK inhibitor, 5-10 mg twice daily. RNA was isolated and reverse transcribed to cDNA, the sequencing template. This table comes from immunoSEQ multiplex PCR, and its TCRdb copy is limited to in-frame clones, with some not included. The sample gives around 110,000 clones, roughly three fifths of which show up once; more than 10% is in the top ten. The starting material was CD8+ T cells sorted from blood, obtained at week 24, from a patient treated with tofacitinib. All receptors derive from a human donor with alopecia areata.

The V gene is TRBV19, the J gene TRBJ1-1; the D gene is possibly TRBD1 (5 bases). Germline assignment: CDR1 LNHDA and CDR2 SQIVND (reference sequence). The V gene lost 7 bases and the J gene lost 6 bases, with 12 bases spanning the gap. This CDR3 spans 12 amino acids. The CDR3 DNA follows: TGTGCCAGTAATGGGGCTTTGGCTGAAGCTTTCTTT. It codes for CASNGALAEAFF.

This clone was observed a handful of times. The V call is TRBV29-1, the J call TRBJ2-7, with 11 bases aligning to TRBD1. This CDR3 contains 16 residues. V lost 0 bases to trimming and J lost 2 bases; unmatched junction nucleotides: 6. Germline V gives CDR1 SQVTM, CDR2 ANQGSEA. The CDR3 spells CSVEDVPGQGAYEQYF. CDR3 nucleotides: TGCAGCGTTGAAGATGTCCCGGGACAGGGGGCCTACGAGCAGTACTTC.

The rearrangement uses TRBV4-3 and TRBJ2-3; TRBD1 or TRBD2 may be the D gene (6 bases each). Trimming removed 2 bases at V and 4 bases at J, with 13 bases between. The germline V gene has CDR1 LGHNA and CDR2 YSLEER. This CDR3 is 15 amino acids long. The CDR3, as DNA: TGCGCCAGCAGCCAATTGCTCGGGGGCGCAGATACGCAGTATTTT. It is translated as CASSQLLGGADTQYF.

The rearrangement joins TRBV29-1 to TRBJ2-3, with 7 bases aligning to TRBD1. Germline V lookup: CDR1 SQVTM, CDR2 ANQGSEA. Unmatched junction bases numbered 7, after V lost 7 bases and J lost 0 bases. The CDR3 covers 14 residues. The chain's CDR3 is CSASTGASTDTQYF. The CDR3 bases are TGCAGCGCCTCAACAGGGGCCAGCACAGATACGCAGTATTTT.

The chain joins TRBV5-6 to TRBJ1-5, with 9 bases identical to TRBD1. V dropped 0 bases and J dropped 7; count of bases not matched to a gene: 8. The CDR3 has 16 amino acids. Germline V lookup: CDR1 SGHDT, CDR2 YYEEEE. CDR3 protein: CASSLARTGAKQPQHF. CDR3 coding DNA: TGTGCCAGCAGCTTGGCAAGGACAGGGGCCAAGCAGCCCCAGCATTTT.

The chain has TRBV7-9 and TRBJ2-1; D perhaps matches TRBD2 (6 bases). V was shortened by 4 bases and J by 5 bases, with 15 bases between the two germline ends. From germline, CDR1 is SEHNR and CDR2 FQNEAQ (reference sequence). This CDR3 comprises 15 residues. The CDR3: CASSSPGVADNEQFF. In nucleotides, the CDR3 is TGTGCCAGCAGCTCCCCGGGGGTAGCGGACAATGAGCAGTTCTTC.